This T cell receptor beta chain was sequenced for a study of blood T cell repertoires in COVID-19. Study overall: Whether acute or convalescent, the COVID-19 samples came from the United States, Italy and Spain. T cells, B-cell-depleted T cells, or PBMCs supplied cDNA or gDNA.

Deletions cut 5 bases from V and 10 bases from J, with 15 bases between. The CDR3 extends over 13 amino acids. How the authors handled the data: Nucleated cell counts were estimated from reference gene primer amplification. Sequencing used immunoSEQ multiplex PCR; TCRdb keeps in-frame clones, though not all of them. Clonal size and the V and J genes are those of that table, whereas D and trimming came from the DNA. The data contain around 99,000 clones, less than 85% of them singletons. This clone appeared a few times. This clonotype was obtained from a woman older than 75 with active or convalescent COVID-19. Sequencing was done on a sample of peripheral blood. V usage is TRBV12-3 or TRBV12-4 and J usage is TRBJ2-1; a weak D match, TRBD1 (6 bases). CDR3 DNA sequence: TGTGCCAGCAGTCCCCAAACCGGGACAGAGCAGTTCTTC. It is translated as CASSPQTGTEQFF.